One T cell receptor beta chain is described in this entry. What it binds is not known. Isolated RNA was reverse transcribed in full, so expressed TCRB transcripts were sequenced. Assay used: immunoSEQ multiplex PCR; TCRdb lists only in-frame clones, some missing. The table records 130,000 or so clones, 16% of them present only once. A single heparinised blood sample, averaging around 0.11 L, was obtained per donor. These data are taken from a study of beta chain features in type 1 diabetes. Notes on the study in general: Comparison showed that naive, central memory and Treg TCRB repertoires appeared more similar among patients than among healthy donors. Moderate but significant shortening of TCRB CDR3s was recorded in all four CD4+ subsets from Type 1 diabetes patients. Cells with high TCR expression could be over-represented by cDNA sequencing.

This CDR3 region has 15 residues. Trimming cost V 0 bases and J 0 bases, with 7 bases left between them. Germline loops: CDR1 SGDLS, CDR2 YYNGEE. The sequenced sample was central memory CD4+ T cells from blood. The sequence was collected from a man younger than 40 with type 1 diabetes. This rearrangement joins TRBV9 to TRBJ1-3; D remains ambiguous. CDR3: CASSVDGISGNTIYF. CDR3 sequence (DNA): TGTGCCAGCAGCGTAGACGGCATCTCTGGAAACACCATATATTTT.